This record concerns one T cell receptor beta chain sequence. This sample is drawn from a study of monozygotic twins with inflammatory bowel disease. The RNA usage for each TCR library was roughly 3,700 ng of total RNA. Eight separate reactions per sample yielded the cDNA. Incorporation of UMIs carrying a 6-nucleotide sample barcode was performed by template switching. Both TCRalpha and TCRbeta cDNA were subjected to two nested PCRs lasting about 17 and 10 cycles. From the 5' RACE reads, TCRdb lists one entry per CDR3 protein and no DNA. Its table lists about 450,000 distinct CDR3 sequences. The CDR3 length is 12 residues.

The receptor comes from a human donor with ulcerative colitis or Crohn's disease, or a healthy co-twin of an affected twin (not recorded which). The gene calls are TRBV12-3 or TRBV12-4 and TRBJ1-1; TCRdb gives TRBD1 as the D gene, but with no DNA this cannot be confirmed. The sample was blood. This chain's CDR3 is CASTMGATEAFF.